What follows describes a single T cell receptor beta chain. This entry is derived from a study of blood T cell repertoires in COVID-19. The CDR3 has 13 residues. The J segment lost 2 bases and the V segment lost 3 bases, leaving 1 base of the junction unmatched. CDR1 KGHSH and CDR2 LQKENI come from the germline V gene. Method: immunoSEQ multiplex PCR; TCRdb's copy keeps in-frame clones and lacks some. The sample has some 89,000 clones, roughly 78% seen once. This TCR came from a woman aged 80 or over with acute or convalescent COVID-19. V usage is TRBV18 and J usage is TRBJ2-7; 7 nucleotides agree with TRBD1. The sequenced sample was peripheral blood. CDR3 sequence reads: CASSPDRPYEQYF. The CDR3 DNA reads TGTGCCAGCTCACCGGACAGGCCCTACGAGCAGTACTTC.